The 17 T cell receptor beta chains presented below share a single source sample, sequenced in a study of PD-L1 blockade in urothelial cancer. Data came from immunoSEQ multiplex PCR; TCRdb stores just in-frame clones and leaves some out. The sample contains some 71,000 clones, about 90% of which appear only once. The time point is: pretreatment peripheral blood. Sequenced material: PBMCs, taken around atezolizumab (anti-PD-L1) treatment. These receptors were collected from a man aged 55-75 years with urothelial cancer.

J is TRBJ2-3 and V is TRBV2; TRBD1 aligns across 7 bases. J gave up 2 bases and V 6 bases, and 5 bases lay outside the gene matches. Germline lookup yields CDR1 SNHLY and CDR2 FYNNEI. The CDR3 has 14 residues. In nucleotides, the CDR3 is TGTGCCAGCAGACGACAGGGACCCACAGATACGCAGTATTTT. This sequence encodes CASRRQGPTDTQYF.

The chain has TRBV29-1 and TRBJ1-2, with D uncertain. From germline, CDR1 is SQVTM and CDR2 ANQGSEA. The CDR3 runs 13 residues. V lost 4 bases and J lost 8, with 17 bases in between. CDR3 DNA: TGCAGCGTTGCGCGGGCGGGCGGAGAAGGCTACACCTTC. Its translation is CSVARAGGEGYTF.

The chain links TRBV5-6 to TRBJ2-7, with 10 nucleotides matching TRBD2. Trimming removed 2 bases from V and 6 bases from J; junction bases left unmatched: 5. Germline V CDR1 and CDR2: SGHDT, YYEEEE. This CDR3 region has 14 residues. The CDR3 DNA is TGTGCCAGCAGCTTACCGGGACTAGCGAGCGAGCAGTACTTC. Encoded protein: CASSLPGLASEQYF.

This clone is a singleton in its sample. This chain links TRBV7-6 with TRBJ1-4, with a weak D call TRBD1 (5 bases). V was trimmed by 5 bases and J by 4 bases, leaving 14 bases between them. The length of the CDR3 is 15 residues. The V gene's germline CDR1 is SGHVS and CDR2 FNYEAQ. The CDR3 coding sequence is TGTGCCAGCAGCGCGCGACAGCAGGGTAATGAAAAACTGTTTTTT. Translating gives CASSARQQGNEKLFF.

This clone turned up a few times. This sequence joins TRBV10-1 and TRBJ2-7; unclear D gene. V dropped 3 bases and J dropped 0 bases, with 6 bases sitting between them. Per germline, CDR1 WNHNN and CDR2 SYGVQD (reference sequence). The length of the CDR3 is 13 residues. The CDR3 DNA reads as TGCGCCAGCAGTGAATATAGCTCCTACGAGCAGTACTTC. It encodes CASSEYSSYEQYF.

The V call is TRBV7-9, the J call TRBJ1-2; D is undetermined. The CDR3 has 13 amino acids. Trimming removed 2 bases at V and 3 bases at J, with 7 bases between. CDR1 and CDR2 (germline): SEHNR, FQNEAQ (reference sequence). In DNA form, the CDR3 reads TGTGCCAGCAGCTTAAACACCGACTATGGCTACACCTTC. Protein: CASSLNTDYGYTF.

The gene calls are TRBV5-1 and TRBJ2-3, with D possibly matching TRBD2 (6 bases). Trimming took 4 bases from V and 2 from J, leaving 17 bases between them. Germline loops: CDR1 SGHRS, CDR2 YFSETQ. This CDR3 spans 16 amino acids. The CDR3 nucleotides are TGCGCCAGCAGCGTGGAGTCGGGACTTCACACAGATACGCAGTATTTT. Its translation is CASSVESGLHTDTQYF.

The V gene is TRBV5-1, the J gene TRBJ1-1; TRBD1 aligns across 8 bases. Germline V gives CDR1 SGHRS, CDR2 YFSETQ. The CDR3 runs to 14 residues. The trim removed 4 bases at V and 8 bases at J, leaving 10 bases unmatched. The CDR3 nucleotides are TGCGCCAGCAGCCGCTGGACAGGGCCCGTGGAAGCTTTCTTT. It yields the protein CASSRWTGPVEAFF.

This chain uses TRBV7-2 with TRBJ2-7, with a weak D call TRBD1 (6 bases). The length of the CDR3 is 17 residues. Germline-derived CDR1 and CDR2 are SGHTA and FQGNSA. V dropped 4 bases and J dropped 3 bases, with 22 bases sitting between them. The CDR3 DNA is TGTGCCAGCAGCTCTTCAGACCCGGCAGGGGCCCTCTACGAGCAGTACTTC. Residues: CASSSSDPAGALYEQYF.

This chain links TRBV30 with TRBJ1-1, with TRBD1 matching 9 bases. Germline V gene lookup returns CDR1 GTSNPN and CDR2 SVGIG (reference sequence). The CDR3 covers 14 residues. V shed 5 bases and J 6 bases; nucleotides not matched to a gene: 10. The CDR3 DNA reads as TGTGCCTGGCACCGGGACAGGGATTTTTCTGAAGCTTTCTTT. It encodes CAWHRDRDFSEAFF.

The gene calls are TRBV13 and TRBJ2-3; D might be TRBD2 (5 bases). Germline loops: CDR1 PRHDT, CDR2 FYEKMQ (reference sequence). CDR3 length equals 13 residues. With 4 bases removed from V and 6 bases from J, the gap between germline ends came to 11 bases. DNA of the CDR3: TGTGCCAGCAGCTCGGGGATAGCGGATACGCAGTATTTT. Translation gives CASSSGIADTQYF.

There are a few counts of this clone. The CDR3 protein is CASSLSGTGDNSPLHF. As DNA, the CDR3 is TGTGCCAGCAGTTTATCGGGGACAGGTGATAATTCACCCCTCCACTTT. V usage is TRBV27 and J usage is TRBJ1-6; the match to TRBD1 covers 8 bases. The germline V gene has CDR1 MNHEY and CDR2 SMNVEV (reference sequence). The CDR3 runs to 16 residues. V was clipped by 0 bases and J by 5 bases; unmatched bases: 3.

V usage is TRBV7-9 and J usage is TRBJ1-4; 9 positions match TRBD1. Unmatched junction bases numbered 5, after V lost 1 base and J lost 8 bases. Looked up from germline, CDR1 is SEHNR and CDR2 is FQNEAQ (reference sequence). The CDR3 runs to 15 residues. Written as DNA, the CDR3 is TGTGCCAGCAGCTTAGGCGGGACAGGGAACGAAAAACTGTTTTTT. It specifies CASSLGGTGNEKLFF.

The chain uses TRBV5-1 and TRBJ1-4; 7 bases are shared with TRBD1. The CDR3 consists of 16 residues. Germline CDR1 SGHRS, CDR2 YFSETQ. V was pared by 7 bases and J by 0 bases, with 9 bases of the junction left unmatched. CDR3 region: CASRTGTEATNEKLFF. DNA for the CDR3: TGCGCCAGCCGTACCGGGACAGAAGCAACTAATGAAAAACTGTTTTTT.

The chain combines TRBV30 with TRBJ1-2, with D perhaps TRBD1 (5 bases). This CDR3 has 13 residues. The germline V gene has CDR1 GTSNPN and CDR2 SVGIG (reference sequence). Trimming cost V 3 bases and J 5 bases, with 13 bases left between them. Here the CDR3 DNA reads TGTGCCTGGAGCCCCCAGGGTCAGTATGGCTACACCTTC. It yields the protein CAWSPQGQYGYTF.

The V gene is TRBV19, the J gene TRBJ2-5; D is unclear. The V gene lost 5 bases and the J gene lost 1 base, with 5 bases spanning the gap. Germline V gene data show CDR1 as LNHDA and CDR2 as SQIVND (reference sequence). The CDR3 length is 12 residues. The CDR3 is CASSVSQETQYF. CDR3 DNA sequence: TGTGCCAGTAGTGTCTCCCAAGAGACCCAGTACTTC.

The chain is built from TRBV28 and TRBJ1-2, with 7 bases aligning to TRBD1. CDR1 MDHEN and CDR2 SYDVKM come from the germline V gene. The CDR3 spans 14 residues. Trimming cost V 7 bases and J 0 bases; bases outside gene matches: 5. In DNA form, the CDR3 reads TGTGCCAGCAAAATCGGGACAGCTAACTATGGCTACACCTTC. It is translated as CASKIGTANYGYTF.